These T cell receptor beta chains were read from a single sample in a study of blood T cell repertoires in COVID-19. Some clones are missing from TCRdb's copy, which holds only in-frame ones; the method was immunoSEQ multiplex PCR. The sample has approximately 240,000 clones; 85% to 90% are singletons. Sequenced input: PBMCs or T cells enriched from blood (not recorded which). The source is a woman aged 45-65 years in a cohort exposed to, infected with or recovered from COVID-19 (not recorded which). Both conserved end residues are trimmed from each CDR3.

V gene	CDR3 protein
TRBV19	ASSIGDGSSYEQY
TRBV7-2	ASSFPRETQY
TRBV7-9	ASSLQDRENTEAF
TRBV4-2	ASSPGGRDTEAF
TRBV5-5	ASSPEGGQGTEAF
TRBV9	ASSAADRGDLTDYGYT
TRBV5-1	ASSFSGDSGNTIY
TRBV11-3	ASSLEACLWETQY
TRBV5-4	ASSLNGGGGAADTQY
TRBV7-9	ASSPDMRYGYT
TRBV6-5	ASSYYRTKGGYT
TRBV3-1/TRBV3-2	ASSQGAGGARGEKLF
TRBV5-4	ASSRGVNYGYT
TRBV9	ASSATGARVQPQH
TRBV6-5	ASSYDRGNYGYT
TRBV7-2	ASSYGQGLSGNTIY
TRBV5-4	ASSGQGWHEQY
TRBV10-1	ASSVGGDTGYGYT
TRBV9	ASSAGGTPTGELF
TRBV28	ASTRRDGQETQY
TRBV7-2	ASSLFRQGGAEAF
TRBV29-1	SVDSSTGGTDEAF
TRBV7-9	ASSLQRGDNEQF
TRBV7-2	ASSLDHGGGTDTQY
TRBV4-1	ASSQDFASEAF
TRBV7-9	ATSKYRASNNSPLH
TRBV19	ASNTPQGSHEQF
TRBV15	ATSRDGGEQPQH
TRBV4-2	ASSPQGMGNIQY
TRBV30	AWSRRGGSYNSPLH
TRBV28	ASSSRDRGNTEAF
TRBV3-1/TRBV3-2	ASSLGTGDMNTEAF
TRBV25-1	ASTRLEATEAF
TRBV5-1	ASSIGQGISTNEKLF
TRBV28	ASNFGQVRNQPQH
TRBV7-2	ASSSVGQGARETQY
TRBV9	ASSGTDTNYGYT
TRBV3-1/TRBV3-2	ASSQGRAQPQH
TRBV6-2/TRBV6-3	ASSYSGRPNNEQF
TRBV7-2	ASSTTVNNEQF
TRBV7-2	ASSLFKRGGEDTQY
TRBV24-1	ATSDPSRPGYT
TRBV4-3	ASSRAGGQGNYGYT
TRBV9	ASSVMKGARELF
TRBV7-2	ASSRLGRGVSYEQY
TRBV6-1	ASSERVDRKVTEAF
TRBV4-2	ASSQDGDSPLH
TRBV7-9	ASRFDLSTDTQY
TRBV11-2	ASSFSEGTEAF
TRBV4-3	ASSQGGSGTGGLEQY
TRBV6-1	ASSEEGAISYEQY